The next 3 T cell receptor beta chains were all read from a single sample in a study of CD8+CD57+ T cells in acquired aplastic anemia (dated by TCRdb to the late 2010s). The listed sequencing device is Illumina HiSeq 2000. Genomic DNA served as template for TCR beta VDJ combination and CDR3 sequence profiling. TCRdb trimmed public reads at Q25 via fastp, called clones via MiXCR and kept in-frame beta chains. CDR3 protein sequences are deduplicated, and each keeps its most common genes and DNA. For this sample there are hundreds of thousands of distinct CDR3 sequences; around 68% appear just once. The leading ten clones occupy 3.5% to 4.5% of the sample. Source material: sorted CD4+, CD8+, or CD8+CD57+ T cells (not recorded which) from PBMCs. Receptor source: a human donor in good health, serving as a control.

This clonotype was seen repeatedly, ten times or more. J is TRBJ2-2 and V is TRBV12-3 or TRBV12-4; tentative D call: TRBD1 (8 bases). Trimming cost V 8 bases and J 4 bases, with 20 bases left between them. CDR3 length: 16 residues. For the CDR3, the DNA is TGTGCCAGCCGGGGGGACAGGTCTATTGCCACCGGGGAGCTGTTTTTT. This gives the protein CASRGDRSIATGELFF.

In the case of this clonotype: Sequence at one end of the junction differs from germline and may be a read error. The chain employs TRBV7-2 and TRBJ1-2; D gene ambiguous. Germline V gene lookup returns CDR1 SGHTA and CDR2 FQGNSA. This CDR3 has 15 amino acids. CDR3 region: CASSANHTAEYGYTF. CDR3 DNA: TGTGCCAGCAGCGCTAATCATACAGCGGAATATGGCTATACCTTC.

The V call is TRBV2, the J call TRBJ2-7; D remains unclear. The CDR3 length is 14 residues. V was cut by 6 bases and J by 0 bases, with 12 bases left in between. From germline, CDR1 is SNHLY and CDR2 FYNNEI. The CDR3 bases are TGTGCCAGCAGCTTAAAGGACCGCTCCTACGAGCAGTACTTC. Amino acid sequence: CASSLKDRSYEQYF.